The clone carrying this TCR beta chain occurred a few times. The antigen is undetermined. Constant-segment primers were used for 5'RACE, and the resulting TCR alpha and TCR beta cDNA libraries carried sample barcodes and UMIs. TCRdb processed the 5' RACE reads anew with MiXCR; each CDR3 protein has one entry. Of about 430,000 distinct CDR3 sequences listed, over 15% are singletons. This sample is drawn from a study of T-cell memory formation after mild COVID-19. Study overall: The study found TCR clusters largely donor specific.

Between the trimmed V and J ends, which lost 2 bases and 8 bases, there was a span of 16 bases. This CDR3 is 15 amino acids long. Germline V gives CDR1 DFQATT, CDR2 SNEGSKA (reference sequence). Findings of the study overall: The study detected some responding clones in pre-infection memory, suggesting cross-reactive memory joined. CM and EM subsets held most contracting CD4+ clones; EMRA held CD8+ ones.

The sequence was obtained from a man aged 18 to 30 who had mild COVID-19 (a few samples of this study predate the infection). Cell type and time point are not known. The source material was PBMCs or a T cell subset sorted from them (not recorded which). The rearrangement uses TRBV20-1 and TRBJ1-6; D not resolved. The CDR3 coding sequence is TGCAGTGCTAGATCTTTGTCAGGCTACTATTCACCCCTCCACTTT. It encodes CSARSLSGYYSPLHF.